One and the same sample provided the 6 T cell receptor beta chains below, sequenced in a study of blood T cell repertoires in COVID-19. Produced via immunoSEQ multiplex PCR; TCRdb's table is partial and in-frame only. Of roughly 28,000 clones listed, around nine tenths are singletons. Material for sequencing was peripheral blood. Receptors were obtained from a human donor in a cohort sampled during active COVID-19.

CDR3 region: CASTPVGLEDEQFF. In DNA form, the CDR3 reads TGTGCCAGCACTCCCGTGGGACTAGAGGATGAGCAGTTCTTC. The chain has TRBV9 and TRBJ2-1, with TRBD2 identical over 8 bases. CDR1 SGDLS and CDR2 YYNGEE come from the germline V gene. The V gene end was trimmed by 6 bases and the J gene end by 8 bases; junction bases not matched to a gene: 10. This CDR3 comprises 14 residues. The variable domain in full, completed from reference TRBV9 and TRBJ2-1, reads DSGVTQTPKHLITATGQRVTLRCSPRSGDLSVYWYQQSLDQGLQFLIQYYNGEERAKGNILERFSAQQFPDLHSELNLSSLELGDSALYFCASTPVGLEDEQFFGPGTRLTVL.

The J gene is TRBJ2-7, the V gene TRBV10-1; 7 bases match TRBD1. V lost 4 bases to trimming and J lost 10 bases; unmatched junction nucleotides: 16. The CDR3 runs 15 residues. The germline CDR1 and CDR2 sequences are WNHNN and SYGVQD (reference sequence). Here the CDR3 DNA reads TGCGCCAGCAGTGGGGACAGCACTCAGCGAACGGGACAGTACTTC. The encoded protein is CASSGDSTQRTGQYF.

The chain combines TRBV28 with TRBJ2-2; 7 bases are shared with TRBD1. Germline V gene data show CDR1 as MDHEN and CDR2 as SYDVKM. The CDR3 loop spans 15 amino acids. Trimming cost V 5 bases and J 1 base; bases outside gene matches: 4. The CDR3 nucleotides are TGTGCCAGCAGTACTCGGACAGGGAACACCGGGGAGCTGTTTTTT. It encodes CASSTRTGNTGELFF.

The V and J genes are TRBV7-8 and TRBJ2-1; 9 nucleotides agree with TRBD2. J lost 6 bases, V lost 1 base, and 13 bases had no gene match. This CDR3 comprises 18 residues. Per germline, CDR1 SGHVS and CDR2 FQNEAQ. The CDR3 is CASSLGTPPGGGGNEQFF. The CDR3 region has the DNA TGTGCCAGCAGCTTAGGAACTCCACCCGGCGGGGGGGGCAATGAGCAGTTCTTC.

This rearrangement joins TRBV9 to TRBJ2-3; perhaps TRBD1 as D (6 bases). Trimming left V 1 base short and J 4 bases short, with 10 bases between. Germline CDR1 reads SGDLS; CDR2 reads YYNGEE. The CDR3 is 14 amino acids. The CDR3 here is CASSVLWGPDTQYF. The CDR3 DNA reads TGTGCCAGCAGCGTATTGTGGGGGCCAGATACGCAGTATTTT.

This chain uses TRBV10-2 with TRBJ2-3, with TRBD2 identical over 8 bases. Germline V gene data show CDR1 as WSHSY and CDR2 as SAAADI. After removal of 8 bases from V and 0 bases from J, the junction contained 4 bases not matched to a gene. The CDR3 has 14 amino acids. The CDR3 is CASRPGGSTDTQYF. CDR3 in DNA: TGCGCCAGCCGGCCGGGGGGGAGCACAGATACGCAGTATTTT.